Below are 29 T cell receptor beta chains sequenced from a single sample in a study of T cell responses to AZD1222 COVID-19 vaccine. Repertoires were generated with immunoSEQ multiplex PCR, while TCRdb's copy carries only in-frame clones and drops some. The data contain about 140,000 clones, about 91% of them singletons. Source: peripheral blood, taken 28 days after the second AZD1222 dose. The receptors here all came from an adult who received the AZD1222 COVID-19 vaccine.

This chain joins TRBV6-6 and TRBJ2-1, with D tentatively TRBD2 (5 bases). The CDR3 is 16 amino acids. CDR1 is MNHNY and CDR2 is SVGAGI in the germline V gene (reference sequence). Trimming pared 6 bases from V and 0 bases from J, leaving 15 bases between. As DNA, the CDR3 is TGTGCCAGCAGCAAAGAGGGCCCTAGCTCCTACAATGAGCAGTTCTTC. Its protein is CASSKEGPSSYNEQFF.

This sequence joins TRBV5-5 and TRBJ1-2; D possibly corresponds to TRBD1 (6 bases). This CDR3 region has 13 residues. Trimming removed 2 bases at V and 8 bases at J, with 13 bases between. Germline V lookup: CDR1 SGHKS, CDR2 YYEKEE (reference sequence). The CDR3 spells CASSFVEGGGYTF. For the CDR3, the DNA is TGTGCCAGCAGCTTTGTGGAGGGGGGAGGCTACACCTTC.

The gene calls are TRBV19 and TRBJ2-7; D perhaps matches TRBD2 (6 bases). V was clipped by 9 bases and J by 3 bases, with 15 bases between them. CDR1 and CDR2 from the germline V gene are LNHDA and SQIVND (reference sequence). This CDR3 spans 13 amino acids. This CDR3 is CASRDSPDYEQYF. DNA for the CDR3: TGTGCCAGCAGGGACTCCCCGGACTACGAGCAGTACTTC.

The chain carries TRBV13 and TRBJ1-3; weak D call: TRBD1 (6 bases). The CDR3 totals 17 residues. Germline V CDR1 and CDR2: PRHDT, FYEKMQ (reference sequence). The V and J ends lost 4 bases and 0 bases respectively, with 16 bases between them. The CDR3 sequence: CASSSSRLGGSGNTIYF. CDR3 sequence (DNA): TGTGCCAGCAGCTCCAGCCGACTAGGGGGCTCTGGAAACACCATATATTTT.

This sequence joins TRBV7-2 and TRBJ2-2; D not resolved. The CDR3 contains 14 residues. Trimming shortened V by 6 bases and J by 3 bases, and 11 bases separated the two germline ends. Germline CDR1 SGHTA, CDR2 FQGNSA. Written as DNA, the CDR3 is TGTGCCAGCAGTTCCCGATCTGACACCGGGGAGCTGTTTTTT. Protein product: CASSSRSDTGELFF.

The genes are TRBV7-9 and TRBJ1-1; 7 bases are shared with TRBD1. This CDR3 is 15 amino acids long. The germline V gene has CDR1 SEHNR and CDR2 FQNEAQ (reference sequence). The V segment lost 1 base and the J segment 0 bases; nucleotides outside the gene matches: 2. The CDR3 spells CASSLGGTVNTEAFF. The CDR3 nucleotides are TGTGCCAGCAGCTTAGGGGGGACAGTGAACACTGAAGCTTTCTTT.

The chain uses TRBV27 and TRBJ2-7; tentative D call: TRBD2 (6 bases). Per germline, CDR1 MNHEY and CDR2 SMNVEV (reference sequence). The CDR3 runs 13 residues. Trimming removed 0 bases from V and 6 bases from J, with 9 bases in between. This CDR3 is CASSLSEGFEQYF. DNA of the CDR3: TGTGCCAGCAGTTTATCGGAGGGGTTCGAGCAGTACTTC.

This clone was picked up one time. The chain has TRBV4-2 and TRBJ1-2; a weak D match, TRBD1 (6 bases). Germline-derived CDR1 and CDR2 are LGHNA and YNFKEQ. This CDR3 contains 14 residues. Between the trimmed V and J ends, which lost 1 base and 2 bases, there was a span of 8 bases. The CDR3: CASSQARGNYGYTF. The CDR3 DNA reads TGTGCCAGCAGCCAAGCCAGGGGAAACTATGGCTACACCTTC.

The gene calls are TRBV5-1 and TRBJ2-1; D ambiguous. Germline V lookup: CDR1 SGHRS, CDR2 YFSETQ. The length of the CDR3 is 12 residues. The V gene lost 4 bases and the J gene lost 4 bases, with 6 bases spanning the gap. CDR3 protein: CASSTGYNEQFF. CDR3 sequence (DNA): TGCGCCAGCAGCACCGGGTACAATGAGCAGTTCTTC. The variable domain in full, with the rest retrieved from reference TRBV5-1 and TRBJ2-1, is KAGVTQTPRYLIKTRGQQVTLSCSPISGHRSVSWYQQTPGQGLQFLFEYFSETQRNKGNFPGRFSGRQFSNSRSEMNVSTLELGDSALYLCASSTGYNEQFFGPGTRLTVL.

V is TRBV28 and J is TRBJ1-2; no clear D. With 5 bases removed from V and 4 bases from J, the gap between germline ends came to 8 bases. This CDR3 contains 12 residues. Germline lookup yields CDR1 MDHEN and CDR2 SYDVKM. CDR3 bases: TGTGCCAGCAGTGAAGACGGCTATGGCTACACCTTC. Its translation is CASSEDGYGYTF.

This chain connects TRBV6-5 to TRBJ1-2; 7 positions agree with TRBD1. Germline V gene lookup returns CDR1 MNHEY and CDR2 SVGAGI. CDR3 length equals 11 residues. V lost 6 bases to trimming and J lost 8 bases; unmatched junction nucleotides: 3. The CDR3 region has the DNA TGTGCCAGCAGCGACAGGGTGGGCTACACCTTC. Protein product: CASSDRVGYTF.

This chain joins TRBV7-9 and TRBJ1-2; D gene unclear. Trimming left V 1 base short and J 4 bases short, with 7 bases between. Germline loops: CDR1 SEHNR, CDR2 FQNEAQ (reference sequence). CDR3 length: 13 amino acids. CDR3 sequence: CASSLEAVYGYTF. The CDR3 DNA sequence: TGTGCCAGCAGCTTAGAGGCAGTCTATGGCTACACCTTC.

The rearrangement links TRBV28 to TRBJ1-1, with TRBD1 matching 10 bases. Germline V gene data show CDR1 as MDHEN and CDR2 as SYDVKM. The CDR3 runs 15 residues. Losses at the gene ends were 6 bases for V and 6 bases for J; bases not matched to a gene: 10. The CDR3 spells CASRRQGARVSEAFF. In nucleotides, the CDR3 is TGTGCCAGCAGACGACAGGGGGCGAGGGTATCTGAAGCTTTCTTT.

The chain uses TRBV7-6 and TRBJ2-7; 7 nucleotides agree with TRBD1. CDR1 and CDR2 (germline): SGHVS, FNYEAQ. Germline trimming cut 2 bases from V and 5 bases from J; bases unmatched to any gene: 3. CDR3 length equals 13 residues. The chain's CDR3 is CASSLTGDHEQYF. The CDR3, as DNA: TGTGCCAGCAGCTTAACAGGGGATCACGAGCAGTACTTC.

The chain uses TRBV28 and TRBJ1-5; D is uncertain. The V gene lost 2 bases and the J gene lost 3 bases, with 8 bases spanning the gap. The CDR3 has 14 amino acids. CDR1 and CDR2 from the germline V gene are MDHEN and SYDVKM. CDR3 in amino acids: CASSLRQANQPQHF. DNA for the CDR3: TGTGCCAGCAGTTTAAGGCAGGCCAATCAGCCCCAGCATTTT.

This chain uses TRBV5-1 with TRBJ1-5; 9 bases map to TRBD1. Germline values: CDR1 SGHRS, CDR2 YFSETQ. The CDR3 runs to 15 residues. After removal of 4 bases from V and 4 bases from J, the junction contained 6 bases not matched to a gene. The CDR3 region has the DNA TGCGCCAGCAGCATGGGACAGGGAGTAAATCAGCCCCAGCATTTT. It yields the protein CASSMGQGVNQPQHF.

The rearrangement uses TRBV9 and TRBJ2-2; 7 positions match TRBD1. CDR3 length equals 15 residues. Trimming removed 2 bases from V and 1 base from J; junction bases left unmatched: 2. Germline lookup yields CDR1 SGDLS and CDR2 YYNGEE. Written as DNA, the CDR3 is TGTGCCAGCAGCGTCGGGACAGTGAACACCGGGGAGCTGTTTTTT. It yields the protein CASSVGTVNTGELFF.

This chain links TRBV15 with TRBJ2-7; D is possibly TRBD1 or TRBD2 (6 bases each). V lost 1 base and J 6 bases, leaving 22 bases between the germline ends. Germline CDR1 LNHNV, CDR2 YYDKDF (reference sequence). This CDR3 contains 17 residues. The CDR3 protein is CATSRVEGGYRVSEQYF. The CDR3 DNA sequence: TGTGCCACCAGCAGAGTGGAAGGAGGGTACAGGGTAAGCGAGCAGTACTTC.

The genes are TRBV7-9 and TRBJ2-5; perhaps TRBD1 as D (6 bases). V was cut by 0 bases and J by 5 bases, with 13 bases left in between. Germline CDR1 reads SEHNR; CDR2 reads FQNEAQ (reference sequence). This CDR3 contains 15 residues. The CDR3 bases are TGTGCCAGCAGCTTAGCCGGCAGGGGTATGGAGACCCAGTACTTC. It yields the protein CASSLAGRGMETQYF.

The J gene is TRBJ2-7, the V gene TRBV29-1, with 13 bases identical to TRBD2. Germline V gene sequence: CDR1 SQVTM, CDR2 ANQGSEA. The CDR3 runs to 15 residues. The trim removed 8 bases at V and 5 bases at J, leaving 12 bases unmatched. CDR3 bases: TGCAGCTTTTGCCGGGGGACTAGCGGGAAAGACGAGCAGTACTTC. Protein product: CSFCRGTSGKDEQYF.

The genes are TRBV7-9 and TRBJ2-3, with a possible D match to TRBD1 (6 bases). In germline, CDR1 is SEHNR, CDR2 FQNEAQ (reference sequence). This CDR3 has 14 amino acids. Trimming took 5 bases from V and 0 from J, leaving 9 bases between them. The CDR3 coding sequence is TGTGCCAGCAGCCCCGGGACAAGCACAGATACGCAGTATTTT. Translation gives CASSPGTSTDTQYF.

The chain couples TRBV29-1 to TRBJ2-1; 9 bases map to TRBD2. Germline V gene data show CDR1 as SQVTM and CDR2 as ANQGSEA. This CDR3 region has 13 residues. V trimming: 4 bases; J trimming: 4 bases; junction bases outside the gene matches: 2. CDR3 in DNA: TGCAGCGTTGGACTAGCGGTGTACAATGAGCAGTTCTTC. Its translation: CSVGLAVYNEQFF.

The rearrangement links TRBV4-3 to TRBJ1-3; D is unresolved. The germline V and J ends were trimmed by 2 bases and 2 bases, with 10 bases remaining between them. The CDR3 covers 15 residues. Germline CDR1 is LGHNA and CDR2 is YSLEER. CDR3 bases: TGCGCCAGCAGCCAAAGTCGCGGGGCTGGAAACACCATATATTTT. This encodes CASSQSRGAGNTIYF.

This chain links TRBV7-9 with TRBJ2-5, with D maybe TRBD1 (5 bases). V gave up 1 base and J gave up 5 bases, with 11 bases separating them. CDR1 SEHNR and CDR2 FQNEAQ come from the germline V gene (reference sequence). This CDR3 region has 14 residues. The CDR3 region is CASSLELGVETQYF. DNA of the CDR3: TGTGCCAGCAGCTTAGAGTTAGGGGTGGAGACCCAGTACTTC.

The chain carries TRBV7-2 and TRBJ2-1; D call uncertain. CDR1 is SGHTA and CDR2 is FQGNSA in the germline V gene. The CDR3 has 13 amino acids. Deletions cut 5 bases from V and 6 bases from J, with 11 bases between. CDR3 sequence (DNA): TGTGCCAGCAGCACCGAGCCTCCCAATGAGCAGTTCTTC. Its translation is CASSTEPPNEQFF.

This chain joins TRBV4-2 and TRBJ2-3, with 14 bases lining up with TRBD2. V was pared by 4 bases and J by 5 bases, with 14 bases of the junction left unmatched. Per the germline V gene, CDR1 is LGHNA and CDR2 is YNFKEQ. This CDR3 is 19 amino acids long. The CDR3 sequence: CASSRTGTSGRGNGDTQYF. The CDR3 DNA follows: TGTGCCAGCAGCCGCACGGGGACTAGCGGGAGAGGAAATGGAGATACGCAGTATTTT.

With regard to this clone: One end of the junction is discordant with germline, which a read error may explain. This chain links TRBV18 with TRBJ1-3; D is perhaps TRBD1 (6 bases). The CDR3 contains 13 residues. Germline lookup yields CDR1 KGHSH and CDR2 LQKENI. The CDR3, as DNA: TGTGCCACCTCACAGGGATCTGGAAACACCATATATTTT. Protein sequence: CATSQGSGNTIYF.

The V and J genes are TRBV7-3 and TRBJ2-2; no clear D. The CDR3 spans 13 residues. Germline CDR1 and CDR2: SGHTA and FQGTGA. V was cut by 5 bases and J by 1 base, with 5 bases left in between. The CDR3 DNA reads TGTGCCAGCAGCCCTGGGAACACCGGGGAGCTGTTTTTT. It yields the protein CASSPGNTGELFF.

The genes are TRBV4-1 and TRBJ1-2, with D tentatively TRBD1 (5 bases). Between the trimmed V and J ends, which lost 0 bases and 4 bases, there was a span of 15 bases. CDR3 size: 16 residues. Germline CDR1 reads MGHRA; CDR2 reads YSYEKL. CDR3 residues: CASSQDHRDRGYGYTF. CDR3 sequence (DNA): TGCGCCAGCAGCCAAGATCATCGGGACCGAGGCTATGGCTACACCTTC.